A selection of T cell receptor beta chains follows, all from one sample in a study of blood T cell repertoires in COVID-19. Generated by immunoSEQ multiplex PCR, the TCRdb table keeps only in-frame clones and is missing some. The profile shows 250,000 to 350,000 clones, more than 75% of them singletons. The source material was PBMCs or T cells enriched from blood (not recorded which). The receptors stem from an older woman in a cohort exposed to, infected with or recovered from COVID-19 (not recorded which). Both conserved end residues are part of each CDR3. The D gene is left open where the match is weak. Size tells how often a clone was seen (once, few, many) or the class of an expanded clone, and some rows leave it out.

>TRBD2|TRBJ2-1|once|TRBV5-4
CASSFYAGGKGNEQFF
TGTGCCAGCAGCTTTTACGCGGGAGGGAAGGGAAATGAGCAGTTCTTC
>.|TRBJ1-6|.|TRBV5-4
CASSLGSGGLNSPLHF
TGTGCCAGCAGCCTGGGATCGGGGGGCTTAAATTCACCCCTCCACTTT
>.|TRBJ1-1|.|TRBV18
CASSGDTNTEAFF
TGTGCCAGCTCCGGTGATACGAACACTGAAGCTTTCTTT
>.|TRBJ1-5|.|TRBV12-3/TRBV12-4
CASRYNNQPQHF
TGTGCCAGCAGGTACAACAATCAGCCCCAGCATTTT
>TRBD1|TRBJ2-5|.|TRBV5-1
CASSLTPGQGAQETQYF
TGCGCCAGCAGCCTAACTCCGGGACAGGGGGCCCAAGAGACCCAGTACTTC
>.|TRBJ2-7|.|TRBV30
CAWDDPGQLWEQYF
TGTGCCTGGGACGACCCGGGACAACTCTGGGAGCAGTACTTC
>.|TRBJ1-5|.|TRBV24-1
CATSKGDYSNQPQHF
TGTGCCACCAGTAAGGGGGACTATAGCAATCAGCCCCAGCATTTT
>TRBD2|TRBJ2-2|.|TRBV5-4
CASSLGLAPTGELFF
TGTGCCAGCAGCTTGGGACTAGCGCCAACCGGGGAGCTGTTTTTT
>.|TRBJ1-1|.|TRBV18
CASSPQLNTEAFF
TGTGCCAGCTCACCCCAACTTAACACTGAAGCTTTCTTT
>.|TRBJ2-6|.|TRBV6-5
CAGGLSGANVLTF
TGTGCCGGTGGCCTCTCTGGGGCCAACGTCCTGACTTTC
>TRBD2|TRBJ2-1|.|TRBV6-1
CASSEGLAGFYEQFF
TGTGCCAGCAGTGAGGGACTAGCGGGATTCTATGAGCAGTTCTTC
>.|TRBJ2-7|.|TRBV6-5
CASSYRVEGAYEQYF
TGTGCCAGCAGTTATAGGGTGGAAGGGGCCTACGAGCAGTACTTC
>.|TRBJ2-3|few|TRBV7-3
CASSLTGGTDTQYF
TGTGCCAGCAGCTTAACGGGAGGTACAGATACGCAGTATTTT
>.|TRBJ1-1|.|TRBV5-1
CASSWEQGSEAFF
TGCGCCAGCAGCTGGGAACAGGGATCGGAAGCTTTCTTT
>.|TRBJ2-7|once|TRBV7-3
CASSPTPNSYEQYF
TGTGCCAGCAGCCCGACACCTAACTCCTACGAGCAGTACTTC
>TRBD1|TRBJ1-2|few|TRBV4-3
CASSQRQGAYGYTF
TGCGCCAGCAGCCAGCGACAGGGAGCCTATGGCTACACCTTC
>.|TRBJ2-7|.|TRBV4-2
CASSQGNGISYEQYF
TGTGCCAGCAGCCAAGGGAACGGGATCTCCTACGAGCAGTACTTC